This entry is about one T cell receptor (beta chain). This receptor's antigen is unknown. Base-call qualities are not available, and no considerably larger clone is one nucleotide away. Instrument used: Illumina HiSeq 1500. TCRdb applied fastp at Q25 and MiXCR to the public reads, then kept only in-frame beta chains. Every distinct CDR3 protein forms one entry, paired with its most common genes and DNA. The sample data list about 310,000 distinct CDR3 sequences, and about 9.2% of these were observed just once. The ten largest clones represent around 2.5% of the sample. V was cut back by 7 bases and J by 7 bases, leaving a gap of 13 bases between them. The germline V gene provides CDR1 SQVTM and CDR2 ANQGSEA. The CDR3 covers 12 residues, taking in both the cysteine and the phenylalanine. The sequence is cut down to CDR3 DNA, 36 bases in frame from base 1. The data were taken from a study of T cell repertoires in cytomegalovirus infection (dated by TCRdb to the late 2010s). Study-wide context: Donor HLA type was relevant to the analysis, as public TCR beta signatures indicated carriage of CMV infection together with the matching HLA type. Overall study results and their limits: Carriers of CMV infection plus the relevant HLA type were discriminated by the cumulative frequency of public TCR beta family members in the study cohort and in an independent roughly 350-donor cohort. The ex vivo response was dominated by HLA-C-restricted CMV-specific TCR beta clonotypes, which also provided the single most frequent clonotype in two of eight donors.

The sample consisted of PBMCs. The chain is encoded by TRBV29-1 joined to TRBJ2-2; the D segment cannot be called with confidence. The receptor comes from a human donor in good health (CMV status not recorded). Some clones in this sample may be carry-over from other donors' samples. CDR3 protein: CSGRSLGGELFF. Here is the DNA: TGCAGCGGACGTAGCTTAGGCGGGGAGCTGTTTTTT.